The 24 T cell receptor beta chains below all came from one sample that was sequenced in a study of CD8 T cells in ankylosing spondylitis. TCRdb used MiXCR to reprocess the 5' RACE reads, holding one entry per CDR3 protein. The repertoire holds under 200,000 distinct CDR3 sequences, with roughly 10% as singletons. Sequenced: blood, either unsorted or a sorted T cell fraction (not recorded which). These receptors came from a male donor with ankylosing spondylitis or in good health (not recorded which).

This clonotype was observed at least ten times. V and J are TRBV14 and TRBJ1-1; no clear D. The germline V gene encodes CDR1 SGHDN and CDR2 FVKESK. The germline V and J ends were trimmed by 1 base and 8 bases, with 11 bases remaining between them. This CDR3 is 13 amino acids long. CDR3 amino acids: CASSQVRESEAFF. The CDR3 bases are TGTGCCAGCAGCCAAGTGAGGGAATCAGAAGCTTTCTTT.

This clonotype has ten or more counts. This rearrangement joins TRBV3-1 to TRBJ2-2; a possible D gene is TRBD2 (6 bases). Trimming stripped 8 bases from V and 3 bases from J, with 13 bases between. The CDR3 totals 14 residues. CDR1 is LGHDT and CDR2 is YNNKEL in the germline V gene (reference sequence). The CDR3 sequence: CASVEGSHTGELFF. For the CDR3, the DNA is TGTGCCAGCGTGGAGGGGTCCCACACCGGGGAGCTGTTTTTT.

Ten or more counts support this clonotype. CDR3 sequence reads: CASSSSTGRVGEQFF. The CDR3 DNA sequence: TGTGCCAGCAGCTCCTCGACCGGTCGGGTGGGTGAGCAGTTCTTC. The chain uses TRBV11-2 and TRBJ2-1; D not resolved. This CDR3 contains 15 residues. Germline CDR1 reads SGHAT; CDR2 reads FQNNGV. V was trimmed by 4 bases and J by 9 bases, leaving 19 bases between them.

This clonotype has just a few counts. The chain employs TRBV5-1 and TRBJ2-2; possible D gene TRBD2, 6 bases. The V gene's germline CDR1 is SGHRS and CDR2 YFSETQ. The CDR3 extends over 15 amino acids. V was cut by 7 bases and J by 0 bases, with 13 bases left in between. Here the CDR3 reads CASGAAGPNTGELFF. Written as DNA, the CDR3 is TGCGCCAGCGGTGCAGCGGGCCCGAACACCGGGGAGCTGTTTTTT.

This clonotype came up a few times. Here the CDR3 DNA reads TGTGCCAGCAGCCTCCCGGGTAGTCCCTCTGGGGCCAACGTCCTGACTTTC. This sequence encodes CASSLPGSPSGANVLTF. J is TRBJ2-6 and V is TRBV3-1, with no clear D. Germline lookup yields CDR1 LGHDT and CDR2 YNNKEL (reference sequence). The length of the CDR3 is 17 residues. V was shortened by 4 bases and J by 0 bases, with 13 bases between the two germline ends.

The chain carries TRBV7-2 and TRBJ2-1; 14 bases fit TRBD2. The V gene end was trimmed by 5 bases and the J gene end by 8 bases; junction bases not matched to a gene: 8. Germline CDR1 is SGHTA and CDR2 is FQGNSA. CDR3 length: 16 residues. The CDR3 region is CASSPRLAGGSDEQFF. For the CDR3, the DNA is TGTGCCAGCAGCCCCCGACTAGCGGGGGGGTCAGATGAGCAGTTCTTC.

This clonotype has a count of ten or more. The chain uses TRBV3-1 and TRBJ2-3; 8 bases are a match to TRBD2. CDR3 size: 18 residues. V trimming: 0 bases; J trimming: 4 bases; junction bases outside the gene matches: 12. CDR1 and CDR2 (germline): LGHDT, YNNKEL (reference sequence). CDR3 protein: CASSQDRTTGLAADTQYF. In nucleotides, the CDR3 is TGTGCCAGCAGCCAAGATCGGACGACTGGACTAGCAGCAGATACGCAGTATTTT.

The gene calls are TRBV5-1 and TRBJ2-2, with TRBD1 as a possible D gene (6 bases). Between the trimmed V and J ends, which lost 4 bases and 7 bases, there was a span of 17 bases. The CDR3 loop spans 15 amino acids. From germline, CDR1 is SGHRS and CDR2 YFSETQ. The CDR3 here is CASSVGQRAIGELFF. The CDR3 DNA reads as TGCGCCAGCAGCGTCGGACAGAGGGCAATCGGGGAGCTGTTTTTT. The full variable domain, rest sourced from reference TRBV5-1 and TRBJ2-2, is KAGVTQTPRYLIKTRGQQVTLSCSPISGHRSVSWYQQTPGQGLQFLFEYFSETQRNKGNFPGRFSGRQFSNSRSEMNVSTLELGDSALYLCASSVGQRAIGELFFGEGSRLTVL.

This clonotype has just a few counts. The chain recombines TRBV10-1 with TRBJ1-6; D remains ambiguous. CDR3 length: 13 amino acids. Germline V gene sequence: CDR1 WNHNN, CDR2 SYGVQD (reference sequence). Trimming removed 6 bases at V and 7 bases at J, with 10 bases between. The CDR3 DNA follows: TGCGCCAGCAGGCGCCCTCACAATTCACCCCTCCACTTT. As protein: CASRRPHNSPLHF.

This clonotype came up many times. The J gene is TRBJ2-7, the V gene TRBV29-1; TRBD2 aligns across 9 bases. The CDR3 has 14 amino acids. With V trimmed by 6 bases and J by 3 bases, 9 bases remained unmatched. Germline CDR1 is SQVTM and CDR2 is ANQGSEA. The CDR3 region is CSVDLAGAGYEQYF. The CDR3 nucleotides are TGCAGCGTGGACTTAGCGGGAGCCGGCTACGAGCAGTACTTC.

This clonotype was observed a few times. The gene calls are TRBV6-1 and TRBJ1-2; possible D gene TRBD1, 6 bases. Germline-derived CDR1 and CDR2 are MNHNS and SASEGT. This CDR3 is built from 14 residues. Trimming removed 5 bases from V and 7 bases from J, with 17 bases in between. The chain's CDR3 is CASSQGTSSLGYTF. CDR3 nucleotide sequence: TGTGCCAGCAGTCAGGGGACATCCTCCCTTGGCTACACCTTC.

This clonotype was observed many times. The V and J genes are TRBV6-5 and TRBJ1-2, with 7 bases matching TRBD1. Germline V gene lookup returns CDR1 MNHEY and CDR2 SVGAGI. Trimming took 0 bases from V and 10 from J; bases not matched to a gene: 14. This CDR3 has 16 residues. The CDR3: CASSYSTAGGPVSYTF. The CDR3 DNA reads TGTGCCAGCAGTTACTCGACGGCAGGGGGTCCGGTATCCTACACCTTC.

The chain combines TRBV11-2 with TRBJ2-5; D is perhaps TRBD2 (5 bases). The CDR3 is 16 amino acids. The V end was cut by 3 bases, the J end by 2 bases, with 16 bases between. Germline V gene data show CDR1 as SGHAT and CDR2 as FQNNGV. The DNA for the CDR3 is TGTGCCAGCAGCTTGGAGACTACCCATGAACAAGAGACCCAGTACTTC. This codes for CASSLETTHEQETQYF.

Many counts were recorded for this clonotype. This chain connects TRBV7-2 to TRBJ1-3; 9 bases map to TRBD1. The CDR3 runs to 15 residues. V trimming: 3 bases; J trimming: 2 bases; junction bases outside the gene matches: 2. CDR1 is SGHTA, CDR2 FQGNSA, per germline. The CDR3 protein is CASSLTGGAGNTIYF. The CDR3 DNA reads as TGTGCCAGCAGCTTGACAGGGGGGGCTGGAAACACCATATATTTT. The variable domain in full, with the rest retrieved from reference TRBV7-2 and TRBJ1-3, is GAGVSQSPSNKVTEKGKDVELRCDPISGHTALYWYRQSLGQGLEFLIYFQGNSAPDKSGLPSDRFSAERTGGSVSTLTIQRTQQEDSAVYLCASSLTGGAGNTIYFGEGSWLTVV.

The chain links TRBV20-1 to TRBJ2-5; tentatively, D is TRBD1 (5 bases). CDR1 is DFQATT and CDR2 is SNEGSKA in the germline V gene (reference sequence). V lost 3 bases and J 2 bases, leaving 16 bases between the germline ends. The CDR3 has 15 amino acids. CDR3 in amino acids: CSASPRTGSQETQYF. CDR3 in DNA: TGCAGTGCTAGCCCCAGAACAGGTTCACAAGAGACCCAGTACTTC.

V is TRBV6-1 and J is TRBJ1-1, with 9 bases fitting TRBD1. The CDR3 extends over 14 amino acids. With 9 bases clipped from V and 7 bases from J, the junction kept 12 bases outside the gene matches. Germline CDR1 MNHNS, CDR2 SASEGT. DNA for the CDR3: TGTGCCAGTCAACAGGGGGCCCCCCCCTTTGAAGCTTTCTTT. This encodes CASQQGAPPFEAFF.

At least ten counts were recorded for this clonotype. The chain has TRBV12-3 or TRBV12-4 and TRBJ2-3; D call uncertain. This CDR3 is built from 15 residues. V gave up 7 bases and J gave up 3 bases, with 17 bases separating them. CDR3 DNA: TGTGCCAGCACCACGGACCGTAACCCGACAGATACGCAGTATTTT. Translation gives CASTTDRNPTDTQYF.

This clonotype has ten or more counts. The J gene is TRBJ2-3, the V gene TRBV7-6, with 10 nucleotides matching TRBD2. Per the germline V gene, CDR1 is SGHVS and CDR2 is FNYEAQ. V lost 5 bases to trimming and J lost 4 bases; unmatched junction nucleotides: 15. The CDR3 consists of 18 residues. CDR3 region: CASSPPSLAGPGPDTQYF. CDR3 DNA sequence: TGTGCCAGCAGCCCCCCGTCACTAGCGGGACCCGGCCCAGATACGCAGTATTTT.

This clonotype came up many times. In DNA form, the CDR3 reads TGTGCCACCAGTGTCCCGGGGGGGGCCGCAGATACGCAGTATTTT. It codes for CATSVPGGAADTQYF. The rearrangement links TRBV24-1 to TRBJ2-3, with TRBD2 matching 8 bases. The germline V gene has CDR1 KGHDR and CDR2 SFDVKD. Trimming took 5 bases from V and 4 from J; bases not matched to a gene: 7. The length of the CDR3 is 15 residues.

This clonotype has at least ten counts. The V gene is TRBV20-1, the J gene TRBJ1-1; maybe TRBD1 (5 bases). The CDR3 contains 14 residues. CDR1 is DFQATT, CDR2 SNEGSKA, per germline (reference sequence). Trimming took 4 bases from V and 6 from J, leaving 18 bases between them. The CDR3, as DNA: TGCAGTGCTATCATCGGGGCATCCGGAGCTGAAGCTTTCTTT. This translates into CSAIIGASGAEAFF.

This clonotype was picked up a small number of times. Possible read error: a much larger clone is one base away. The rearrangement uses TRBV5-1 and TRBJ2-3; 7 bases agree with TRBD1. Germline CDR1 reads SGHRS; CDR2 reads YFSETQ. V dropped 4 bases and J dropped 10; count of bases not matched to a gene: 15. The CDR3 totals 15 residues. CDR3 in amino acids: CASSATQGIRVAQYF. The DNA of the CDR3 is TGCGCCAGCAGCGCCACACAGGGGATACGAGTTGCGCAGTATTTT. Supplemented by reference TRBV5-1 and TRBJ2-3, the full variable domain reads KAGVTQTPRYLIKTRGQQVTLSCSPISGHRSVSWYQQTPGQGLQFLFEYFSETQRNKGNFPGRFSGRQFSNSRSEMNVSTLELGDSALYLCASSATQGIRVAQYFGPGTRLTVL.

This clonotype was seen ten or more times. CDR3 sequence reads: CSVVPATDTQYF. CDR3 nucleotide sequence: TGCAGCGTTGTCCCCGCAACAGATACGCAGTATTTT. The chain carries TRBV29-1 and TRBJ2-3, with no clear D. Germline V gene sequence: CDR1 SQVTM, CDR2 ANQGSEA. The CDR3 has 12 residues. The V end lost 4 bases, the J end lost 3 bases, and 8 bases lay between the germline ends.

This clonotype has more than one count but fewer than ten. The gene calls are TRBV5-5 and TRBJ1-3; 7 bases match TRBD1. From germline, CDR1 is SGHKS and CDR2 YYEKEE (reference sequence). The V segment lost 0 bases and the J segment 0 bases; nucleotides outside the gene matches: 9. This CDR3 comprises 18 residues. CDR3 in amino acids: CASSLAVGQAISGNTIYF. Here the CDR3 DNA reads TGTGCCAGCAGCTTGGCAGTCGGACAGGCGATCTCTGGAAACACCATATATTTT.

The CDR3 DNA reads TGTGCCAGCAGCCCAGACAGGGGGCCCTACGAGCAGTACTTC. Translated: CASSPDRGPYEQYF. This chain links TRBV7-8 with TRBJ2-7; 10 nucleotides line up with TRBD1. Germline V gene sequence: CDR1 SGHVS, CDR2 FQNEAQ. The CDR3 contains 14 residues. V lost 5 bases and J lost 2; bases outside the gene matches: 3.